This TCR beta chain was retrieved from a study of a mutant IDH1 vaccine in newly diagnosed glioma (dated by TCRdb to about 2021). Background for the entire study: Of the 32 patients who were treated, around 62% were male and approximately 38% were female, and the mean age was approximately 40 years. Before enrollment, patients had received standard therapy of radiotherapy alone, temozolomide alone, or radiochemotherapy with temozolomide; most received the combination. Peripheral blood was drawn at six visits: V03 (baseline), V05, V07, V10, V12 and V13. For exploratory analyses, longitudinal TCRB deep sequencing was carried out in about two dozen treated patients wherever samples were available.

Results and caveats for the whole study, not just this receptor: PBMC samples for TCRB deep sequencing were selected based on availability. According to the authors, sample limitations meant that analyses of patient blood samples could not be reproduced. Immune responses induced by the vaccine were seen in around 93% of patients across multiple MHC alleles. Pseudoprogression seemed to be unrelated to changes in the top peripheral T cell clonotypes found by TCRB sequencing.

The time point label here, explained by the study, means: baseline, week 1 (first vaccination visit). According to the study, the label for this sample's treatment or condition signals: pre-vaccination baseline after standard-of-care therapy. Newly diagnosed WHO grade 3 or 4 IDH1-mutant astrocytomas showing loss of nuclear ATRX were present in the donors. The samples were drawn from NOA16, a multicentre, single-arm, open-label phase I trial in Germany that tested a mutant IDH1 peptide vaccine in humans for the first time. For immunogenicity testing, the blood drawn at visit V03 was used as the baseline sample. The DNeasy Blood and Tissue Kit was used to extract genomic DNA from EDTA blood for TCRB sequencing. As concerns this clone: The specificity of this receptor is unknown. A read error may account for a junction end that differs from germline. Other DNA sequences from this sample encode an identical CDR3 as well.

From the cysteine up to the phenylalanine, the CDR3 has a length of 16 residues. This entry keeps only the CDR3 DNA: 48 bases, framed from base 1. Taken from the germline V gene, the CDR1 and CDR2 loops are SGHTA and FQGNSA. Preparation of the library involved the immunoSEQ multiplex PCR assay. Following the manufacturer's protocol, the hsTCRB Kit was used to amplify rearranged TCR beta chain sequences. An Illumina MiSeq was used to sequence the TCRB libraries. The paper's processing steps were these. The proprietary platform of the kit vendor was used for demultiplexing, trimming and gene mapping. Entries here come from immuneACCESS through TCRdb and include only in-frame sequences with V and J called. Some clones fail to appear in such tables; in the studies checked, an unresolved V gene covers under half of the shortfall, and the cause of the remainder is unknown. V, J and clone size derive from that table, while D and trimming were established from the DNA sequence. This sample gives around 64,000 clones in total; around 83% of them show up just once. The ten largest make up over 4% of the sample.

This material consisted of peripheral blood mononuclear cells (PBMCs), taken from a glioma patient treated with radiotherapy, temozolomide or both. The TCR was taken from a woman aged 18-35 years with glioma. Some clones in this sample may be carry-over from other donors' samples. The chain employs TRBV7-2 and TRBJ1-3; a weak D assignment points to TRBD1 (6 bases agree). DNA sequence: TGTGCCAGCAGCCCCGTGGTGGGCAGGGGCGGAAACACTATATATTTT. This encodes CASSPVVGRGGNTIYF.